The 20 T cell receptor beta chains below come from one sample, sequenced in a study of T cells in Graves' hyperthyroidism and ophthalmopathy. Regions amplified from RNA transcripts were the TCR beta CDR3 regions. Initially, a first-round RT-PCR of the TCR CDR3 employed the HTBI primer set. TCRdb independently ran MiXCR on the multiplex PCR reads; one entry per CDR3 protein. Altogether 660,000 or so distinct CDR3 sequences are present, about 45% being singletons, with the ten largest covering less than 8.5%. The sequencing input was peripheral blood or thyroid tissue (not recorded which). The source of these receptors is an adult man with Graves' disease, either hyperthyroidism or ophthalmopathy (not recorded which).

The V call is TRBV2, the J call TRBJ1-1; perhaps TRBD1 as D (5 bases). CDR3 size: 12 residues. CDR1 is SNHLY, CDR2 FYNNEI, per germline. Trimming cost V 6 bases and J 7 bases, with 12 bases left between them. CDR3 bases: TGTGCCAGCAGCGCAGGGTATCATGAAGCTTTCTTT. Its protein is CASSAGYHEAFF.

V and J are TRBV7-9 and TRBJ1-3, with TRBD1 matching over 9 bases. The germline V gene encodes CDR1 SEHNR and CDR2 FQNEAQ (reference sequence). The J segment lost 8 bases and the V segment lost 5 bases, leaving 16 bases of the junction unmatched. The CDR3 is 17 amino acids. Here the CDR3 reads CASSPAPGQGRGYTIYF. Here the CDR3 DNA reads TGTGCCAGCAGCCCCGCCCCGGGACAGGGCCGAGGCTACACCATATATTTT.

The chain has TRBV29-1 and TRBJ1-1; D is possibly TRBD1 (6 bases). This CDR3 spans 13 amino acids. The ends were cut back, 8 bases at V and 1 base at J, with 14 bases in the middle. Per the germline V gene, CDR1 is SQVTM and CDR2 is ANQGSEA. In DNA form, the CDR3 reads TGCAGCTCAGCCCTGGGACAGAACACTGAAGCTTTCTTT. Translating gives CSSALGQNTEAFF.

This clonotype was seen at least ten times. This chain uses TRBV10-3 with TRBJ2-5; 11 bases line up with TRBD2. This CDR3 has 16 residues. Germline trimming cut 6 bases from V and 3 bases from J; bases unmatched to any gene: 9. CDR1 ENHRY and CDR2 SYGVKD come from the germline V gene. CDR3 region: CAISRRGTSGEETQYF. CDR3 nucleotides: TGTGCCATCAGCAGACGCGGGACTAGCGGAGAAGAGACCCAGTACTTC.

The V gene is TRBV14, the J gene TRBJ1-6; D is perhaps TRBD1 (5 bases). The germline gives CDR1 SGHDN, CDR2 FVKESK. The CDR3 runs to 15 residues. Trimming pared 7 bases from V and 7 bases from J, leaving 17 bases between. Written as DNA, the CDR3 is TGTGCCAGCAATGCTATAGGCAGGGAGAATTCACCCCTCCACTTT. It translates to CASNAIGRENSPLHF.

This clonotype occurred once. The rearrangement joins TRBV15 to TRBJ1-5; 8 bases line up with TRBD1. The CDR3 extends over 16 amino acids. Trimming cost V 2 bases and J 11 bases; bases outside gene matches: 14. Germline V gene lookup returns CDR1 LNHNV and CDR2 YYDKDF (reference sequence). CDR3 sequence reads: CATSRYGTGGGETQHF. DNA for the CDR3: TGTGCCACCAGCAGATATGGGACAGGTGGGGGGGAGACCCAGCATTTT.

For this clonotype: One end of the junction is discordant with germline, which a read error may explain. This rearrangement joins TRBV7-9 to TRBJ1-1, with D perhaps TRBD1 (5 bases). Looked up from germline, CDR1 is SEHNR and CDR2 is FQNEAQ (reference sequence). The CDR3 has 13 residues. The CDR3 DNA reads as TGTGCCAGCAGCTTATTGTTTGGGGGGAAGGGTCTCTTT. This sequence encodes CASSLLFGGKGLF.

On this clonotype itself: A read error is possible here, since a much larger clone lies one base away. The chain uses TRBV7-3 and TRBJ1-2, with 8 bases fitting TRBD1. Germline lookup yields CDR1 SGHTA and CDR2 FQGTGA. This CDR3 has 14 amino acids. The chain's CDR3 is CASSLRPTGEGCTF. CDR3 in DNA: TGTGCCAGCAGCTTAAGGCCGACAGGGGAAGGCTGCACCTTC.

The V and J genes are TRBV24-1 and TRBJ1-2; TRBD1 aligns across 9 bases. CDR1 and CDR2 from the germline V gene are KGHDR and SFDVKD. This CDR3 spans 13 amino acids. V shed 9 bases, J shed 4 bases, and the junction held 5 bases outside the gene matches. CDR3 residues: CATGDRDFYGYTF. CDR3 in DNA: TGTGCCACCGGGGACAGGGACTTCTATGGCTACACCTTC.

As to this clonotype: The CDR3 end shows no conserved phenylalanine or tryptophan, and so a read error is likely. The chain employs TRBV29-1 and TRBJ2-7, with 7 bases aligning to TRBD2. CDR1 and CDR2 from the germline V gene are SQVTM and ANQGSEA. V gave up 6 bases and J gave up 0 bases; unmatched junction bases: 2. The CDR3 has 12 residues. As DNA, the CDR3 is TGCAGCGTGGGGGGGGGCTCCTACGAGCAGTACTAC. Protein sequence: CSVGGGSYEQYY.

CDR3 coding DNA: TGTGCCAGCAGTGCTAGGGACGGGATGAACACTGAAGCTTTCTTT. Translating it yields CASSARDGMNTEAFF. The V and J genes are TRBV25-1 and TRBJ1-1; D might be TRBD1 (5 bases). CDR1 is MGHDK, CDR2 SYGVNS, per germline. The CDR3 contains 15 residues. V gave up 4 bases and J gave up 0 bases, with 12 bases separating them.

V and J are TRBV9 and TRBJ2-7; tentatively, D is TRBD1 (6 bases). The V end was cut by 4 bases, the J end by 0 bases, with 17 bases between. This CDR3 has 16 residues. CDR1 and CDR2 from the germline V gene are SGDLS and YYNGEE. CDR3 sequence (DNA): TGTGCCAGCAGCCCCTTCGGGACATCGAGCTCCTACGAGCAGTACTTC. Translated, it gives CASSPFGTSSSYEQYF. Drawing the rest from reference TRBV9 and TRBJ2-7, the complete variable domain is DSGVTQTPKHLITATGQRVTLRCSPRSGDLSVYWYQQSLDQGLQFLIQYYNGEERAKGNILERFSAQQFPDLHSELNLSSLELGDSALYFCASSPFGTSSSYEQYFGPGTRLTVT.

This clonotype has only a few counts. The gene calls are TRBV6-5 and TRBJ2-7; no definite D call. This CDR3 contains 14 residues. Trimming removed 5 bases at V and 5 bases at J, with 16 bases between. CDR1 and CDR2 (germline): MNHEY, SVGAGI. CDR3 in amino acids: CASSEVGKRHEQYF. The CDR3 coding sequence is TGTGCCAGCAGTGAAGTGGGTAAGCGACACGAGCAGTACTTC.

The chain recombines TRBV19 with TRBJ1-5; TRBD1 is a possible D gene (6 bases). The length of the CDR3 is 14 residues. Trimming left V 3 bases short and J 4 bases short, with 10 bases between. Germline CDR1 and CDR2: LNHDA and SQIVND (reference sequence). CDR3 protein: CASSIPQGNQPQHF. The CDR3 DNA sequence: TGTGCCAGTAGTATCCCCCAGGGGAATCAGCCCCAGCATTTT.

This clonotype has ten or more counts. V gene TRBV7-8 combines with J gene TRBJ2-7; TRBD1 matches 7 bases. CDR3 size: 12 residues. V dropped 3 bases and J dropped 9; count of bases not matched to a gene: 5. Per germline, CDR1 SGHVS and CDR2 FQNEAQ. CDR3 protein: CASSFEGAGQYF. In nucleotides, the CDR3 is TGTGCCAGCAGCTTCGAGGGGGCCGGGCAGTACTTC.

The chain has TRBV7-9 and TRBJ2-5; 13 bases are shared with TRBD2. V lost 4 bases and J lost 1; bases outside the gene matches: 3. Germline V gene data show CDR1 as SEHNR and CDR2 as FQNEAQ (reference sequence). The CDR3 extends over 16 amino acids. The CDR3 is CASSSTSGGTQETQYF. The DNA of the CDR3 is TGTGCCAGCAGCTCGACTAGCGGGGGGACCCAAGAGACCCAGTACTTC.

V and J are TRBV5-1 and TRBJ1-1; the match to TRBD1 covers 9 bases. CDR1 is SGHRS, CDR2 YFSETQ, per germline. V lost 3 bases to trimming and J lost 3 bases; unmatched junction nucleotides: 9. The CDR3 contains 16 residues. The CDR3 DNA is TGCGCCAGCAGCTCCCTAGGGCGGACAGGGGACACTGAAGCTTTCTTT. Residues: CASSSLGRTGDTEAFF.

The table lists this clonotype with a count of one. This chain connects TRBV20-1 to TRBJ1-2, with 8 bases lining up with TRBD1. The CDR3 loop spans 15 amino acids. Unmatched junction bases numbered 9, after V lost 6 bases and J lost 0 bases. Germline V lookup: CDR1 DFQATT, CDR2 SNEGSKA (reference sequence). The CDR3: CSAPPDRDPNYGYTF. CDR3 DNA sequence: TGCAGTGCCCCTCCGGACAGGGACCCTAACTATGGCTACACCTTC.

This sequence joins TRBV11-2 and TRBJ1-4; possibly TRBD1 for D (5 bases). Looked up from germline, CDR1 is SGHAT and CDR2 is FQNNGV. The CDR3 spans 14 residues. V dropped 5 bases and J dropped 7 bases, with 14 bases sitting between them. The CDR3 bases are TGTGCCAGCAGCACCCTGGGGGGGGGTGAAAAACTGTTTTTT. Amino acid sequence: CASSTLGGGEKLFF. Drawing the rest from reference TRBV11-2 and TRBJ1-4, the complete variable domain is EAGVAQSPRYKIIEKRQSVAFWCNPISGHATLYWYQQILGQGPKLLIQFQNNGVVDDSQLPKDRFSAERLKGVDSTLKIQPAKLEDSAVYLCASSTLGGGEKLFFGSGTQLSVL.

This clonotype was seen more than once but under ten times. The chain is built from TRBV6-6 and TRBJ2-6, with D uncertain. Trimming cost V 6 bases and J 4 bases, with 13 bases left between them. The length of the CDR3 is 15 residues. From germline, CDR1 is MNHNY and CDR2 SVGAGI (reference sequence). The CDR3 here is CASSTVLGGANVLTF. Written as DNA, the CDR3 is TGTGCCAGCAGCACAGTGCTTGGAGGGGCCAACGTCCTGACTTTC.